A single TCR beta chain is shown here with its context. The antigen is undetermined. This record comes from a study of naive and memory T cell subsets. General study results and limits: In CD4 and CD8 cells, diversity dropped from naive through EMRA. Between naive and memory subsets, TCR abundance power law exponents differed.

The beta constant-region primer was an equimolar mix of two oligonucleotides covering TRBC1 and TRBC2. Four rounds of PCR amplified the ligated cDNA using nested alpha and beta constant-region primers plus SP2. From the UMI-ligation and nested PCR reads, TCRdb called clonotypes with MiXCR, one entry per CDR3 protein. The sample holds 130,000 or so distinct CDR3 sequences, about 36% seen once. CDR3 length equals 19 residues. The junction had 6 bases not matched to a gene; V was cut back by 0 bases and J by 0 bases. Germline-derived CDR1 and CDR2 are SGHRS and YFSETQ. From the second PCR step, alpha and beta chains were amplified apart. Four subsets defined by CD45RA and CD27 were sorted after CD3, CD4, CD8 and live/dead staining.

The V and J genes are TRBV5-1 and TRBJ2-6, with 10 nucleotides matching TRBD1. The clonotype originates from a human donor in good health. Input material: central memory CD4+ T cells from blood. Written as DNA, the CDR3 is TGCGCCAGCAGCTTGGCCAGGGGACAGGGGACCTCTGGGGCCAACGTCCTGACTTTC. Its translation is CASSLARGQGTSGANVLTF. Supplemented by reference TRBV5-1 and TRBJ2-6, the full variable domain reads KAGVTQTPRYLIKTRGQQVTLSCSPISGHRSVSWYQQTPGQGLQFLFEYFSETQRNKGNFPGRFSGRQFSNSRSEMNVSTLELGDSALYLCASSLARGQGTSGANVLTFGAGSRLTVL.